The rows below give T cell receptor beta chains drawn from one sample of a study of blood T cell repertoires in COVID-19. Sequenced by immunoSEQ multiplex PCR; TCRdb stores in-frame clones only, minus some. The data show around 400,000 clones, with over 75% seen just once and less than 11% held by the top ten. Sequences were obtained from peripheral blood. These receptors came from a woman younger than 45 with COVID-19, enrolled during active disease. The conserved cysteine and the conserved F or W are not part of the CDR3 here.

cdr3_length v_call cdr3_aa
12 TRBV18 ASSRGGGNQPQH
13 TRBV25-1 ASSDLAGGLDEQF
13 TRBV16 ASSQSRGDSYEQY
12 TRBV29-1 SVEPGQGDNEQF
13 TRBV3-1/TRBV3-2 ASSPGWGPSYEQY
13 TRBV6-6 ASSYPPGRGGELF
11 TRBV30 AWTSGPGNTIY
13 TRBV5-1 ASSASASGTDTQY
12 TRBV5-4 ASSFKGARDEQF
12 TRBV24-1 ATSEDTGNQPQH
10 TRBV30 ACGSPADTQY
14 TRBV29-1 SARTSGRDSYNEQF
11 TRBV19 ASSPRTGETQY
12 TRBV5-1 ASSYTGIPYEQY
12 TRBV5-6 ASSLVRGIGELF
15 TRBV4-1 ASSQDTVGGGINGYT
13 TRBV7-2 ASSQGWVGDQPQH